These T cell receptor beta chains were read from a single sample in a study of blood T cell repertoires in COVID-19. Using immunoSEQ multiplex PCR, the repertoire was profiled, and TCRdb retains in-frame clones only, with some absent. Here the sample spans about 190,000 clones, under 80% being singletons. Sequencing was carried out using peripheral blood. The source of these receptors is a woman in her forties or fifties with acute or convalescent COVID-19. The CDR3 runs from the conserved cysteine through the conserved F or W. Fields, in order: clone size, V gene, J gene, CDR3 length, D gene, CDR3 DNA, CDR3 protein. A D gene is named only where the DNA matches it firmly. Expanded clones get a size class; other rows say once, few or many, or leave the size out.

.	TRBV28	TRBJ1-2	10	.	TGTGCCAGTAGCCGGGGTGGCTACACCTTC	CASSRGGYTF
.	TRBV6-5	TRBJ1-5	14	.	TGTGCCAGTCGGTCTACAGGGCGGAATCAGCCCCAGCATTTT	CASRSTGRNQPQHF
.	TRBV3-1/TRBV3-2	TRBJ2-1	18	TRBD2	TGTGCCAGCAGCCAAGACGGGTTCCGGCGGGGGGTATACAATGAGCAGTTCTTC	CASSQDGFRRGVYNEQFF
.	TRBV28	TRBJ1-5	12	.	TGTGCCAGCAGTCCCTTGAATCAGCCCCAGCATTTT	CASSPLNQPQHF
once	TRBV6-5	TRBJ1-2	15	TRBD1	TGTGCCAGCAGCCGGGACAGCTTCGTTAACTATGGCTACACCTTC	CASSRDSFVNYGYTF
.	TRBV30	TRBJ2-5	13	.	TGTGCCTGGAGTGTTTCGTTTCAAGAGACCCAGTACTTC	CAWSVSFQETQYF
.	TRBV5-4	TRBJ2-2	13	.	TGTGCCAGCAGCTTGGGAGGGACCGGGGAGCTGTTTTTT	CASSLGGTGELFF
few	TRBV6-1	TRBJ1-5	18	.	TGTGCCAGCAGTGAAGCGAGTACAGGAGGGGTTAGCAATCAGCCCCAGCATTTT	CASSEASTGGVSNQPQHF
.	TRBV5-1	TRBJ2-2	15	.	TGCGCCAGCAGCTTGATCCAGGGTGAGACCGGGGAGCTGTTTTTT	CASSLIQGETGELFF
.	TRBV25-1	TRBJ2-4	17	.	TGTGCCAGCAGTGAATTTCGGGCAGGGGTCGGCAAAAACATTCAGTACTTC	CASSEFRAGVGKNIQYF
.	TRBV19	TRBJ2-1	15	TRBD2	TGTGCCAGTAGGCGACCCGGGACTAGGTTTGATGAGCAGTTCTTC	CASRRPGTRFDEQFF
.	TRBV10-3	TRBJ2-1	16	TRBD2	TGTGCCGTCGCGGGACTAGCGGGAAGTCACTACAATGAGCAGTTCTTC	CAVAGLAGSHYNEQFF
.	TRBV28	TRBJ2-7	15	TRBD1	TGTGCCAGCAGTGAACCGGGACAGGGGGGATACGAGCAGTACTTC	CASSEPGQGGYEQYF
.	TRBV27	TRBJ1-2	13	.	TGTGCCAGCAGTCCTTCGGACAGATGGGGCTACACCTTC	CASSPSDRWGYTF
.	TRBV19	TRBJ1-1	11	.	TGTGCCAGTAGTTTAGGACAGACTTTCTTTTTT	CASSLGQTFFF
.	TRBV18	TRBJ2-7	15	TRBD1	TGTGCCAGCTCACGGCTCGGACAGGGAACCCACGAGCAGTACTTC	CASSRLGQGTHEQYF
few	TRBV10-2	TRBJ1-1	13	.	TGCGCCAGCAGTGAGACAGGAAGGGCTGAAGCTTTCTTT	CASSETGRAEAFF
.	TRBV28	TRBJ1-4	13	TRBD1	TGTGCCACCGGGACAGGGTATGAGGAAAAACTGTTTTTT	CATGTGYEEKLFF
.	TRBV6-5	TRBJ2-7	11	.	TGTGTGACGGCCCAGGGCGGCGAGCAGTACTTC	CVTAQGGEQYF
.	TRBV19	TRBJ1-3	17	TRBD1	TGTGCCAGTAGGATGGGATGGACAGGGGATCCTGGAAACACCATATATTTT	CASRMGWTGDPGNTIYF
.	TRBV9	TRBJ1-3	14	.	TGTGCCAGCAGCGCCGGTGGCTCTGGAAACACCATATATTTT	CASSAGGSGNTIYF
.	TRBV19	TRBJ1-5	15	TRBD1	TGTGCCAGTAGTGGGACAGATGTGGGAAATCAGCCCCAGCATTTT	CASSGTDVGNQPQHF
.	TRBV3-1/TRBV3-2	TRBJ1-5	16	.	TGTGCCAGCAGCCAAGGGGGCGGAGTAAGTCATCAGCCCCAGCATTTT	CASSQGGGVSHQPQHF
.	TRBV28	TRBJ2-7	15	TRBD1	TGTGCCAGCAGCTCCACAGGGGGGCCCTCCTACGAGCAGTACTTC	CASSSTGGPSYEQYF
.	TRBV5-8	TRBJ1-5	14	.	TGTGCCAGCAGCTTGATGGCAAGCAATCAGCCCCAGCATTTT	CASSLMASNQPQHF
.	TRBV28	TRBJ1-2	15	TRBD1	TGTGCCAGCAGTCTCAAAGGACAGGGAGCCTATGGCTACACCTTC	CASSLKGQGAYGYTF
.	TRBV30	TRBJ2-1	15	TRBD2	TGTGCCTGGAGTGTGGGCGGGAGGGATTACAATGAGCAGTTCTTC	CAWSVGGRDYNEQFF
.	TRBV11-2	TRBJ2-7	18	TRBD2	TGTGCCAGCAGCTTAGCCCGGACTAGCGGGAGCAGCTCCTACGAGCAGTACTTC	CASSLARTSGSSSYEQYF
.	TRBV6-5	TRBJ2-3	15	TRBD2	TGTGCCAGCAGGGCGGGGGGGTGGCGCACAGATACGCAGTATTTT	CASRAGGWRTDTQYF